The T cell receptor (beta chain) under discussion was sequenced for a study of human T cells and chemical hapten exposure. Study background: Sensitizing treatment utilized 2% DPC over a roughly 2 cm by roughly 2 cm portion of upper inner arm skin. General observations from the study: PT1 expanded TCR numbers tracked positively with patch test score. Among expanded TCRs, significantly more large CDR3 similarity clusters formed than among controls. Alopecia in all donors means immunity may differ from healthy individuals.

TCRdb analysed the RACE reads with MiXCR anew, one entry per CDR3 protein. Here the sample spans around 40,000 distinct CDR3 sequences, roughly 13% being singletons. As to this clonotype: No antigen is known for it.

This sample's time point: patch test 3, about 24 weeks after DPC sensitization. The treatment here: therapeutic diphenylcyclopropenone sensitization with weekly scalp DPC. Researchers extracted total RNA from unfractionated whole blood. The CDR3 has 13 amino acids. Germline CDR1 is SQVTM and CDR2 is ANQGSEA. Trimming cost V 4 bases and J 0 bases, with 10 bases left between them. This sequence was found in a woman aged 40-49 years with alopecia areata. Some clones in this sample may be carry-over from other donors' samples. The chain combines TRBV29-1 with TRBJ2-7; maybe TRBD1 (5 bases). This material consisted of whole blood, taken in connection with sensitization to the hapten diphenylcyclopropenone (DPC). In nucleotides, the CDR3 is TGCAGCGTTGTGGGGCAGGGCTCCTACGAGCAGTACTTC. This translates into CSVVGQGSYEQYF.